This T cell receptor beta chain was retrieved from a study of T cells in Graves' hyperthyroidism and ophthalmopathy. Amplification of TCR beta CDR3 regions used RNA as the template. Researchers ran a first-round RT-PCR on the TCR CDR3 using the HTBI primer set. TCRdb passed the multiplex PCR reads through MiXCR, listing each CDR3 protein once. The data show about 600,000 distinct CDR3 sequences, roughly 16% seen once. Germline-derived CDR1 and CDR2 are SEHNR and FQNEAQ (reference sequence). V dropped 0 bases and J dropped 0 bases, with 6 bases sitting between them. This CDR3 comprises 16 residues. The TCR was taken from a woman aged 40-49 years with Graves' ophthalmopathy. Sequencing was performed on blood. V and J are TRBV7-9 and TRBJ1-6; TRBD1 might be the D (5 bases). CDR3 in DNA: TGTGCCAGCAGCTTAGCGGGGGGCTCCTATAATTCACCCCTCCACTTT. The encoded protein is CASSLAGGSYNSPLHF.